Each of the 6 T cell receptor beta chains below was sequenced from the same sample in a study of blood T cell repertoires in COVID-19. The protocol was immunoSEQ multiplex PCR, while the TCRdb copy is restricted to in-frame clones and leaves out a portion. The sample yields 68,000 or so clones, 86% seen once. The sequenced material came from peripheral blood. The receptors derive from a man aged 30-40 years with acute or convalescent COVID-19.

V usage is TRBV5-8 and J usage is TRBJ1-5; D is ambiguous. The germline V gene encodes CDR1 SGHTS and CDR2 YDEGEE. The CDR3 has 13 amino acids. Between the trimmed V and J ends, which lost 6 bases and 2 bases, there was a span of 9 bases. CDR3 DNA sequence: TGTGCCAGCAAAGAGGCCCGCAATCAGCCCCAGCATTTT. This sequence encodes CASKEARNQPQHF.

The rearrangement links TRBV7-3 to TRBJ2-2; 11 bases fit TRBD1. The CDR3 is made up of 15 amino acids. The V and J ends lost 5 bases and 5 bases, in that order; junction bases with no gene match: 4. Per the germline V gene, CDR1 is SGHTA and CDR2 is FQGTGA. The CDR3 DNA reads as TGTGCCAGCAGCCGGACAGGGGGCTTGACCGGGGAGCTGTTTTTT. Translated: CASSRTGGLTGELFF.

The rearrangement links TRBV9 to TRBJ2-7, with a weak D call TRBD2 (6 bases). The CDR3 has 14 residues. Germline assignment: CDR1 SGDLS and CDR2 YYNGEE. V shed 4 bases and J shed 1 base, with 12 bases lying between them. CDR3 in DNA: TGTGCCAGCAGCACCGGGACTCGGTCCTACGAGCAGTACTTC. Protein sequence: CASSTGTRSYEQYF.

The V and J genes are TRBV7-2 and TRBJ1-4, with D unclear. This CDR3 is 13 amino acids long. The germline V gene encodes CDR1 SGHTA and CDR2 FQGNSA. Between the trimmed V and J ends, which lost 2 bases and 8 bases, there was a span of 9 bases. CDR3 sequence reads: CASSLNYREKLFF. The CDR3 DNA sequence: TGTGCCAGCAGCTTAAATTACCGGGAAAAACTGTTTTTT.

The J gene is TRBJ2-7, the V gene TRBV3-1 (or the pseudogene TRBV3-2); D not resolved. Trimming removed 3 bases at V and 2 bases at J, with 14 bases between. CDR3 length: 15 amino acids. Germline V gene lookup returns CDR1 LGHDT and CDR2 YNNKEL (reference sequence). The CDR3 coding sequence is TGTGCCAGCAGCCATTCGCAGGCGACACCCTACGAGCAGTACTTC. Its translation: CASSHSQATPYEQYF.

J is TRBJ1-1 and V is TRBV7-9, with no clear D. This CDR3 is 14 amino acids long. V lost 5 bases, J lost 6 bases, and 16 bases lay in between. Germline V CDR1 and CDR2: SEHNR, FQNEAQ (reference sequence). CDR3 loop: CASSPLRRKAEAFF. CDR3 nucleotide sequence: TGTGCCAGCAGCCCTCTCAGGAGGAAAGCTGAAGCTTTCTTT.